These 23 T cell receptor beta chains came from one sample sequenced in a study of T cells in Graves' hyperthyroidism and ophthalmopathy. Authors of the study amplified TCR beta CDR3 regions from RNA transcripts. HTBI primers were employed in a first-round RT-PCR of the TCR CDR3. TCRdb recomputed calls from the multiplex PCR reads with MiXCR, one row per CDR3 protein. The data contain around 350,000 distinct CDR3 sequences, roughly 15% of them seen just once; the ten biggest clones take up around a fifth. Material for sequencing was blood. Receptors originate from a woman in her 30s with Graves' ophthalmopathy.

This chain joins TRBV27 and TRBJ2-3; D possibly uses TRBD1 or TRBD2 (6 bases each). V was cut by 3 bases and J by 13 bases, with 14 bases left in between. Germline values: CDR1 MNHEY, CDR2 SMNVEV (reference sequence). The length of the CDR3 is 12 residues. CDR3 protein: CASSFLRGGKYF. Here the CDR3 DNA reads TGTGCCAGCAGTTTTTTGCGAGGGGGGAAGTATTTT.

This clonotype was seen at least ten times. The chain carries TRBV20-1 and TRBJ2-7, with 8 nucleotides matching TRBD2. Germline values: CDR1 DFQATT, CDR2 SNEGSKA (reference sequence). V lost 2 bases, J lost 3 bases, and 18 bases stayed unmatched. The CDR3 spans 18 residues. DNA of the CDR3: TGCAGTGCTAGAAGTTACGCGGGGGGACCGCAACTCTTCTACGAGCAGTACTTC. It yields the protein CSARSYAGGPQLFYEQYF.

This clonotype was recorded at least ten times. The J gene is TRBJ2-6, the V gene TRBV30, with D maybe TRBD1 (5 bases). Deletions cut 5 bases from V and 1 base from J, with 15 bases between. There are 16 residues in the CDR3. The germline V gene encodes CDR1 GTSNPN and CDR2 SVGIG (reference sequence). CDR3 nucleotides: TGTGCCTGGGGACACCCCGGCCTTTCTGGGGCCAACGTCCTGACTTTC. This gives the protein CAWGHPGLSGANVLTF.

The V call is TRBV29-1, the J call TRBJ1-1, with TRBD1 as a possible D gene (6 bases). The CDR3 has 14 residues. V was clipped by 4 bases and J by 10 bases, with 22 bases between them. CDR1 is SQVTM, CDR2 ANQGSEA, per germline. The CDR3 loop reads CSVAQGFNPWGAFF. In DNA, the CDR3 is TGCAGCGTTGCACAGGGCTTCAATCCGTGGGGAGCTTTCTTT. The variable domain in full, with the rest retrieved from reference TRBV29-1 and TRBJ1-1, is SAVISQKPSRDICQRGTSLTIQCQVDSQVTMMFWYRQQPGQSLTLIATANQGSEATYESGFVIDKFPISRPNLTFSTLTVSNMSPEDSSIYLCSVAQGFNPWGAFFGQGTRLTVV.

This clonotype has only a few counts. The chain links TRBV10-2 to TRBJ2-4; D gene unclear. This CDR3 has 13 residues. The V end was cut by 7 bases, the J end by 6 bases, with 13 bases between. The germline CDR1 and CDR2 sequences are WSHSY and SAAADI. The CDR3 loop reads CASTQPKSNIQYF. DNA of the CDR3: TGCGCCAGCACTCAACCGAAGTCAAACATTCAGTACTTC.

In the case of this clonotype: A read error may produce the germline difference seen at one junction end. This chain uses TRBV28 with TRBJ2-4, with 7 bases matching TRBD1. CDR3 size: 15 residues. Germline V gene lookup returns CDR1 MDHEN and CDR2 SYDVKM. CDR3 residues: CASSSPRGRKNIQCF. The CDR3 region has the DNA TGTGCCAGCAGTTCTCCCAGGGGGAGAAAAAACATTCAGTGCTTC.

This clonotype was detected many times. The chain combines TRBV12-3 or TRBV12-4 with TRBJ2-7, with no clear D. V shed 3 bases and J shed 6 bases, with 15 bases lying between them. There are 14 residues in the CDR3. The CDR3 here is CASSLTRNSGEQYF. CDR3 DNA sequence: TGTGCCAGCAGTTTGACCCGGAACTCGGGCGAGCAGTACTTC.

This clonotype was recorded only once. A clone one base away is much larger, so this may be a read error. J is TRBJ2-2 and V is TRBV3-1; D remains unclear. The CDR3 is made up of 14 amino acids. The germline V gene encodes CDR1 LGHDT and CDR2 YNNKEL (reference sequence). V dropped 8 bases and J dropped 4 bases, with 14 bases sitting between them. CDR3 sequence (DNA): TGTGCCAGCCGTTGGGAACAGACCACCGGGGAGCTGTTTTTT. Translation gives CASRWEQTTGELFF.

The rearrangement links TRBV18 to TRBJ1-5; D uncertain. V lost 2 bases, J lost 4 bases, and 9 bases lay in between. The CDR3 extends over 14 amino acids. Germline loops: CDR1 KGHSH, CDR2 LQKENI. DNA for the CDR3: TGTGCCAGCTCACCAGGACCGAAGAATCAGCCCCAGCATTTT. It specifies CASSPGPKNQPQHF. Looking up the rest from reference TRBV18 and TRBJ1-5 gives the full variable domain: NAGVMQNPRHLVRRRGQEARLRCSPMKGHSHVYWYRQLPEEGLKFMVYLQKENIIDESGMPKERFSAEFPKEGPSILRIQQVVRGDSAAYFCASSPGPKNQPQHFGDGTRLSIL.

V and J are TRBV7-8 and TRBJ2-3, with 16 bases aligning to TRBD2. The CDR3 totals 19 residues. Trimming took 0 bases from V and 0 from J; bases not matched to a gene: 3. CDR1 is SGHVS and CDR2 is FQNEAQ in the germline V gene. The CDR3 region has the DNA TGTGCCAGCAGCTTAGCGGGACTAGCGGGGGGGCCTAGCACAGATACGCAGTATTTT. Translating gives CASSLAGLAGGPSTDTQYF.

This chain uses TRBV24-1 with TRBJ2-7; the D is unclear. V shed 3 bases and J shed 4 bases, with 9 bases lying between them. This CDR3 region has 13 residues. Germline CDR1 is KGHDR and CDR2 is SFDVKD. The CDR3 is CATSDQYRYEQYF. In DNA form, the CDR3 reads TGTGCCACCAGTGATCAATACAGATACGAGCAGTACTTC.

This clonotype was seen at least ten times. The chain carries TRBV2 and TRBJ1-2, with 8 bases that match TRBD1. The V gene's germline CDR1 is SNHLY and CDR2 FYNNEI. V dropped 7 bases and J dropped 5; count of bases not matched to a gene: 12. This CDR3 contains 15 residues. CDR3 amino acids: CASNGGWGQEYGYTF. The CDR3 DNA follows: TGTGCCAGCAACGGTGGTTGGGGACAGGAGTATGGCTACACCTTC.

This clonotype was picked up a small number of times. The chain has TRBV6-1 and TRBJ2-7; 9 bases align to TRBD1. Germline V gene sequence: CDR1 MNHNS, CDR2 SASEGT. The CDR3 totals 16 residues. The V segment lost 7 bases and the J segment 4 bases; nucleotides outside the gene matches: 14. CDR3 sequence reads: CASTHASGQGPYEQYF. The DNA of the CDR3 is TGTGCCAGCACTCACGCATCGGGACAGGGACCGTACGAGCAGTACTTC.

This clonotype has at least ten counts. This chain joins TRBV2 and TRBJ2-5; perhaps TRBD2 as D (7 bases). The CDR3 runs to 17 residues. Trimming cost V 0 bases and J 3 bases, with 17 bases left between them. The germline V gene encodes CDR1 SNHLY and CDR2 FYNNEI. The CDR3 nucleotides read TGTGCCAGCAGTGAAGCGGGGGGGGGGCGGACTGAAGAGACCCAGTACTTC. Translated: CASSEAGGGRTEETQYF. The variable domain in full, with the rest retrieved from reference TRBV2 and TRBJ2-5, is EPEVTQTPSHQVTQMGQEVILRCVPISNHLYFYWYRQILGQKVEFLVSFYNNEISEKSEIFDDQFSVERPDGSNFTLKIRSTKLEDSAMYFCASSEAGGGRTEETQYFGPGTRLLVL.

This clonotype was counted ten times or more. CDR3 in amino acids: CASSFQGTDTQYF. For the CDR3, the DNA is TGTGCCAGCAGCTTTCAAGGCACAGATACGCAGTATTTT. This rearrangement joins TRBV11-1 to TRBJ2-3; D remains unclear. Trimming took off 3 bases at V and 1 base at J, with 5 bases between the two ends. From germline, CDR1 is SGHAT and CDR2 FQDESV (reference sequence). The CDR3 consists of 13 residues.

This clonotype occurred many times. The J gene is TRBJ2-3, the V gene TRBV13; 15 bases fit TRBD2. The CDR3 is 17 residues long. The V and J ends lost 5 bases and 7 bases, in that order; junction bases with no gene match: 10. In germline, CDR1 is PRHDT, CDR2 FYEKMQ (reference sequence). CDR3 sequence reads: CASSPRRTSGGAYTQYF. CDR3 nucleotides: TGTGCCAGCAGCCCCCGAAGGACTAGCGGGGGGGCATATACGCAGTATTTT.

This clonotype was picked up many times. The rearrangement joins TRBV28 to TRBJ1-2, with 9 bases lining up with TRBD1. The CDR3 contains 18 residues. The V and J ends lost 11 bases and 2 bases, in that order; junction bases with no gene match: 21. Looked up from germline, CDR1 is MDHEN and CDR2 is SYDVKM. The CDR3 protein is CAANDYGQGPDRNYGYTF. The CDR3 nucleotides are TGTGCCGCGAACGACTACGGACAGGGGCCAGATCGAAACTATGGCTACACCTTC.

This clonotype was seen at least ten times. The genes are TRBV6-1 and TRBJ1-3; weak D call: TRBD1 (6 bases). Germline lookup yields CDR1 MNHNS and CDR2 SASEGT. The CDR3 runs 16 residues. V was pared by 6 bases and J by 0 bases, with 15 bases between. The CDR3 DNA reads as TGTGCCAGCAGCGCCTACAGGGCTTACTCTGGAAACACCATATATTTT. This encodes CASSAYRAYSGNTIYF.

As for this clonotype: A much larger clone differs by one base, so this may be a read error. The V call is TRBV28, the J call TRBJ1-1; D ambiguous. Trimming took off 6 bases at V and 10 bases at J, with 12 bases between the two ends. Germline V gene lookup returns CDR1 MDHEN and CDR2 SYDVKM. The CDR3 length is 11 residues. The CDR3 loop is CASREVGLAFF. The DNA for the CDR3 is TGTGCCAGCAGAGAGGTGGGCTTAGCTTTCTTT.

This clonotype occurred many times. The chain combines TRBV7-3 with TRBJ1-1, with TRBD1 as a possible D gene (5 bases). Germline V gene lookup returns CDR1 SGHTA and CDR2 FQGTGA. V lost 2 bases and J 0 bases, leaving 16 bases between the germline ends. The CDR3 is 17 residues long. The CDR3 DNA sequence: TGTGCCAGCAGCTTAGTCGGAAAAGGGGCGATGAACACTGAAGCTTTCTTT. Protein: CASSLVGKGAMNTEAFF.

This clonotype was seen only a few times. CDR3 sequence reads: CSARPGVPSGGNWGTQYF. CDR3 nucleotide sequence: TGCAGTGCTAGACCCGGAGTCCCTAGCGGGGGGAACTGGGGTACGCAGTATTTT. This chain joins TRBV20-1 and TRBJ2-3; 11 positions match TRBD2. The CDR3 is 18 amino acids. The trim removed 2 bases at V and 8 bases at J, leaving 18 bases unmatched. CDR1 DFQATT and CDR2 SNEGSKA come from the germline V gene (reference sequence).

In its sample, this clonotype was seen many times. This chain connects TRBV7-3 to TRBJ2-3; D may match TRBD1 or TRBD2 (5 bases each). V was pared by 5 bases and J by 4 bases, with 13 bases between. Germline loops: CDR1 SGHTA, CDR2 FQGTGA. This CDR3 comprises 14 residues. The CDR3 DNA follows: TGTGCCAGCAGCGGGGGTTTCCTATCAGATACGCAGTATTTT. Residues: CASSGGFLSDTQYF.

This chain joins TRBV27 and TRBJ1-5; the match to TRBD1 covers 7 bases. This CDR3 spans 16 amino acids. Germline trimming cut 6 bases from V and 1 base from J; bases unmatched to any gene: 9. Germline assignment: CDR1 MNHEY and CDR2 SMNVEV (reference sequence). The CDR3 reads CASRSGGGASNQPQHF. The CDR3 region has the DNA TGTGCCAGCAGGTCCGGAGGGGGCGCGAGCAATCAGCCCCAGCATTTT.